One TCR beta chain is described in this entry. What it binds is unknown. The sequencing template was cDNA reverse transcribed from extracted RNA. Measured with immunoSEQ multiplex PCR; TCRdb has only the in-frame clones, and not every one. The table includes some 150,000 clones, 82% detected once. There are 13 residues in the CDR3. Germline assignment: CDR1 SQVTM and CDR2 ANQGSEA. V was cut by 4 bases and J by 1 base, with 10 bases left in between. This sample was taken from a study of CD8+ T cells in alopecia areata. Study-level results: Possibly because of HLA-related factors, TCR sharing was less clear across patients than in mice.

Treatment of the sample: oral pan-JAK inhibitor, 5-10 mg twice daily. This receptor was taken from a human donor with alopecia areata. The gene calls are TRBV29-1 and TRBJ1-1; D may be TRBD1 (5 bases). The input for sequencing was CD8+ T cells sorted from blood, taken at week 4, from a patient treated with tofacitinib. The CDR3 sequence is CSVVGARNTEAFF. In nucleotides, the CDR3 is TGCAGCGTTGTAGGGGCAAGGAACACTGAAGCTTTCTTT.